The 18 T cell receptor beta chains presented below share a single source sample, sequenced in a study of regulatory T cells in long-lasting Graves disease. Indicated time point: newly diagnosed GD, antithyroid drugs for less than 3 months. RNA from PBMCs was the source of the TCR library. The authors built TCR beta libraries using iRepertoire HTBI primers and Arm-PCR of CDR3 regions. TCRdb reprocessed the multiplex PCR reads via MiXCR and lists one record per CDR3 protein. The repertoire holds about 440,000 distinct CDR3 sequences, with about 15% as singletons. These data are also associated with another study on T cells in Graves' hyperthyroidism and ophthalmopathy.

The sequenced sample was peripheral blood mononuclear cells (PBMCs), obtained at new diagnosis, from a patient treated with antithyroid drugs. The receptors originated from a woman aged 25 to 45 with Graves disease.

Concerning this clonotype: This may stem from a read error, because a much larger clone lies one nucleotide away. The final CDR3 position lacks the conserved phenylalanine or tryptophan, pointing to a likely read error. The genes are TRBV20-1 and TRBJ1-1; perhaps TRBD1 as D (6 bases). This CDR3 contains 14 residues. Deletions cut 5 bases from V and 2 bases from J, with 15 bases between. Germline V gene sequence: CDR1 DFQATT, CDR2 SNEGSKA (reference sequence). As DNA, the CDR3 is TGCAGTGCTGTGGGGACACAGATCAACACTGAAGCTTTCCTT. It translates to CSAVGTQINTEAFL.

The rearrangement joins TRBV29-1 to TRBJ1-2; possible D gene TRBD1, 5 bases. Germline V gives CDR1 SQVTM, CDR2 ANQGSEA. V lost 3 bases and J 1 base, leaving 12 bases between the germline ends. The CDR3 loop spans 14 amino acids. CDR3 protein: CSVEGGSSNYGYTF. The CDR3 DNA is TGCAGCGTTGAGGGGGGATCCAGTAACTATGGCTACACCTTC.

This clonotype was picked up many times. The gene calls are TRBV20-1 and TRBJ2-1; the match to TRBD2 covers 13 bases. V trimming: 1 base; J trimming: 8 bases; junction bases outside the gene matches: 11. Germline V gene lookup returns CDR1 DFQATT and CDR2 SNEGSKA (reference sequence). There are 17 residues in the CDR3. CDR3 nucleotides: TGCAGTGCTAGAGCTCCTCGGACTAGCGGGAGTTTAGATGAGCAGTTCTTC. This sequence encodes CSARAPRTSGSLDEQFF.

This clonotype was recorded many times. The genes are TRBV27 and TRBJ2-1; 9 nucleotides align to TRBD1. The germline V gene encodes CDR1 MNHEY and CDR2 SMNVEV (reference sequence). The length of the CDR3 is 14 residues. J gave up 6 bases and V 3 bases, and 3 bases lay outside the gene matches. CDR3 loop: CASSLGTGSNEQFF. For the CDR3, the DNA is TGTGCCAGCAGTTTGGGGACAGGGAGCAATGAGCAGTTCTTC.

This clonotype was seen only a few times. This chain connects TRBV20-1 to TRBJ1-2; a weak D match, TRBD1 (6 bases). Germline V gives CDR1 DFQATT, CDR2 SNEGSKA (reference sequence). This CDR3 is built from 14 residues. The V end was cut by 0 bases, the J end by 4 bases, with 12 bases between. Written as DNA, the CDR3 is TGCAGTGCTAGAGAAAGACAGGATTCCTATGGCTACACCTTC. Residues: CSARERQDSYGYTF.

This clonotype was detected a few times. At one of its ends the junction is not consistent with the germline gene, which may arise from a read error. The V call is TRBV5-1, the J call TRBJ2-2; 9 nucleotides match TRBD1. CDR3 length equals 15 residues. CDR1 SGHRS and CDR2 YFSETQ come from the germline V gene. The CDR3 DNA sequence: TGCGCCAGCAGCGGCGGGGACAGGGTGACCGGGGGGCTGTTTTTT. This codes for CASSGGDRVTGGLFF. The full variable domain, its missing parts supplied by reference TRBV5-1 and TRBJ2-2, is KAGVTQTPRYLIKTRGQQVTLSCSPISGHRSVSWYQQTPGQGLQFLFEYFSETQRNKGNFPGRFSGRQFSNSRSEMNVSTLELGDSALYLCASSGGDRVTGGLFFGEGSRLTVL.

This clonotype was counted ten times or more. This chain connects TRBV24-1 to TRBJ1-2; D gene uncertain. The germline CDR1 and CDR2 sequences are KGHDR and SFDVKD. The CDR3 totals 13 residues. V was cut by 6 bases and J by 3 bases, with 10 bases left in between. CDR3 residues: CATSQTADYGYTF. The DNA for the CDR3 is TGTGCCACCAGTCAAACGGCAGACTATGGCTACACCTTC.

This clonotype was picked up many times. The V gene is TRBV30, the J gene TRBJ1-2; TRBD1 is a possible D gene (5 bases). Germline loops: CDR1 GTSNPN, CDR2 SVGIG (reference sequence). The V end lost 0 bases, the J end lost 3 bases, and 11 bases lay between the germline ends. CDR3 length equals 14 residues. This CDR3 is CAWSVTQGDYGYTF. Written as DNA, the CDR3 is TGTGCCTGGAGTGTAACTCAGGGAGACTATGGCTACACCTTC.

The genes are TRBV24-1 and TRBJ2-7, with D uncertain. This CDR3 region has 13 residues. V was clipped by 5 bases and J by 2 bases, with 9 bases between them. Germline loops: CDR1 KGHDR, CDR2 SFDVKD. CDR3 sequence: CATSGSGTYEQYF. As DNA, the CDR3 is TGTGCCACCAGTGGTTCCGGTACCTACGAGCAGTACTTC.

The chain carries TRBV18 and TRBJ2-7; maybe TRBD2 (5 bases). The V end lost 1 base, the J end lost 5 bases, and 12 bases lay between the germline ends. Germline assignment: CDR1 KGHSH and CDR2 LQKENI. The CDR3 runs to 14 residues. The CDR3 nucleotides are TGTGCCAGCTCACCACGGTCCAACGGGGACGAGCAGTACTTC. Translation gives CASSPRSNGDEQYF.

This clonotype was seen once. Given a much more abundant clone one base away, this may be a read error. The gene calls are TRBV30 and TRBJ2-4; D is perhaps TRBD2 (5 bases). The J call may be faulty, since TRBJ2-1 better matches the DNA end. The CDR3 is 11 residues long. Germline loops: CDR1 GTSNPN, CDR2 SVGIG (reference sequence). CDR3 sequence: CARSVSGRQFF. DNA for the CDR3: TGTGCCCGGAGTGTAAGCGGCAGGCAGTTCTTC.

The table lists this clonotype with a few counts. The rearrangement joins TRBV6-2 or TRBV6-3 to TRBJ2-1; TRBD2 matches 7 bases. V shed 5 bases, J shed 5 bases, and the junction held 6 bases outside the gene matches. The germline gives CDR1 MNHEY, CDR2 SVGEGT. CDR3 length: 14 amino acids. The CDR3 nucleotides are TGTGCCAGCAGTGACGGACTAGAACACAATGAGCAGTTCTTC. Translation: CASSDGLEHNEQFF.

This clonotype came up many times. The V call is TRBV9, the J call TRBJ2-7, with 10 bases fitting TRBD2. The CDR3 has 14 amino acids. The germline V gene has CDR1 SGDLS and CDR2 YYNGEE. V gave up 3 bases and J gave up 6 bases; unmatched junction bases: 6. CDR3 coding DNA: TGTGCCAGCAGCGCACTAGCGGGGCTGGGCGAGCAGTACTTC. As protein: CASSALAGLGEQYF.

V gene TRBV27 combines with J gene TRBJ2-5; 7 bases map to TRBD2. Trimming took 6 bases from V and 7 from J; bases not matched to a gene: 8. CDR1 and CDR2 (germline): MNHEY, SMNVEV (reference sequence). The CDR3 runs 13 residues. This chain's CDR3 is CASRRESMGTQYF. The DNA of the CDR3 is TGTGCCAGCAGGCGGGAGTCCATGGGGACCCAGTACTTC.

This clonotype was found a few times. No conserved phenylalanine or tryptophan is present at the end of the CDR3, so a read error is the likely explanation. The limits of the CDR3 on the DNA are not certain, so only TCRdb's listed CDR3 is given. The V and J genes are TRBV5-6 and TRBJ2-5; the D call of TRBD1 is as the table states it, not checked on the DNA. From its first to its last residue, the CDR3 has 9 amino acids. Germline values: CDR1 SGHDT, CDR2 YYEEEE. CDR3 residues: CASSLNRQG.

Ten or more counts support this clonotype. This chain uses TRBV4-1 with TRBJ2-2; no reliable D call. The CDR3 has 14 residues. The germline gives CDR1 MGHRA, CDR2 YSYEKL. V lost 0 bases and J lost 6, with 8 bases in between. The CDR3 DNA reads TGCGCCAGCAGCCAAGATCGGGTCGCCGGGGAGCTGTTTTTT. Translating it yields CASSQDRVAGELFF.

V usage is TRBV20-1 and J usage is TRBJ2-1; D gene uncertain. The CDR3 contains 12 residues. Germline CDR1 reads DFQATT; CDR2 reads SNEGSKA (reference sequence). V dropped 1 base and J dropped 9 bases, with 10 bases sitting between them. CDR3 DNA sequence: TGCAGTGCTAGAGGGATAAGGGCTGAGCAGTTCTTC. Translating it yields CSARGIRAEQFF.

This clonotype was detected ten times or more. The V call is TRBV12-3 or TRBV12-4, the J call TRBJ2-2, with D possibly matching TRBD2 (6 bases). V dropped 7 bases and J dropped 5 bases, with 17 bases sitting between them. The CDR3 is 15 residues long. DNA for the CDR3: TGTGCCAGCACCATGCCGGGGGTCGGGACCGGGGAGCTGTTTTTT. Translating it yields CASTMPGVGTGELFF.